The 8 T cell receptor beta chains in this list originate from one sample, sequenced in a study of control samples from healthy donors and cancer patients. Libraries were prepared by immunoSEQ multiplex PCR; TCRdb keeps only in-frame clonotypes and omits some of them. The table has some 160,000 clones, just under 95% seen once. Source material: blood. The receptors were gathered from a woman between 35 and 50 years old in good health.

J is TRBJ1-1 and V is TRBV29-1; a possible D gene is TRBD1 (5 bases). The CDR3 runs 13 residues. V gave up 4 bases and J gave up 5 bases, with 14 bases separating them. Germline V lookup: CDR1 SQVTM, CDR2 ANQGSEA. This CDR3 is CSVVPGGGTEAFF. The CDR3 DNA is TGCAGCGTTGTACCCGGGGGTGGTACTGAAGCTTTCTTT.

This clone was detected only once. The junction shows a germline mismatch at one end, possibly a read error. V usage is TRBV4-1 and J usage is TRBJ2-2; no clear D. Germline CDR1 and CDR2: MGHRA and YSYEKL. The CDR3 has 15 residues. The chain's CDR3 is CASSKEMRNTGELFF. In nucleotides, the CDR3 is TGCGCCAGCAGCAAAGAGATGAGGAACACCGGGGAGCTGTTTTTT.

The chain couples TRBV9 to TRBJ1-6; the match to TRBD1 covers 7 bases. This CDR3 has 15 residues. The trim removed 4 bases at V and 5 bases at J, leaving 6 bases unmatched. From germline, CDR1 is SGDLS and CDR2 YYNGEE. The CDR3 region is CASSTTGTDNSPLHF. The CDR3 DNA sequence: TGTGCCAGCAGCACCACCGGGACAGATAATTCACCCCTCCACTTT. Full variable domain (missing parts from reference TRBV9 and TRBJ1-6): DSGVTQTPKHLITATGQRVTLRCSPRSGDLSVYWYQQSLDQGLQFLIQYYNGEERAKGNILERFSAQQFPDLHSELNLSSLELGDSALYFCASSTTGTDNSPLHFGNGTRLTVT.

V gene TRBV6-2 or TRBV6-3 combines with J gene TRBJ2-7, with D unclear. The V gene's germline CDR1 is MNHEY and CDR2 SVGEGT. Trimming took off 4 bases at V and 0 bases at J, with 4 bases between the two ends. CDR3 length: 12 amino acids. The DNA for the CDR3 is TGTGCCAGCAGTTGGAACTCCTACGAGCAGTACTTC. This codes for CASSWNSYEQYF.

The CDR3 region is CASSVQKTYEQYF. The CDR3, as DNA: TGTGCCAGCTCAGTACAGAAAACCTACGAGCAGTACTTC. The chain uses TRBV18 and TRBJ2-7; D uncertain. The CDR3 length is 13 residues. Trimming took off 5 bases at V and 2 bases at J, with 10 bases between the two ends. Germline V gives CDR1 KGHSH, CDR2 LQKENI.

V gene TRBV7-3 combines with J gene TRBJ2-1, with D perhaps TRBD1 or TRBD2 (6 bases each). The length of the CDR3 is 14 residues. V was clipped by 0 bases and J by 6 bases, with 9 bases between them. The V gene's germline CDR1 is SGHTA and CDR2 FQGTGA. CDR3 residues: CASSLTEGGNEQFF. The DNA for the CDR3 is TGTGCCAGCAGCTTAACGGAGGGGGGCAATGAGCAGTTCTTC.

The sample holds a few counts of this clone. The gene calls are TRBV4-1 and TRBJ2-7, with 11 bases that match TRBD2. The germline CDR1 and CDR2 sequences are MGHRA and YSYEKL. V lost 0 bases and J lost 0; bases outside the gene matches: 7. The CDR3 sequence is 18 residues long. DNA for the CDR3: TGCGCCAGCAGCCAAGAAGGGACTAGCGGACCAAGCTCCTACGAGCAGTACTTC. This sequence encodes CASSQEGTSGPSSYEQYF.

The rearrangement joins TRBV4-1 to TRBJ2-7; D perhaps matches TRBD1 (6 bases). The germline gives CDR1 MGHRA, CDR2 YSYEKL. The CDR3 length is 14 residues. Trimming stripped 1 base from V and 3 bases from J, with 10 bases between. CDR3 residues: CASSQAQGLYEQYF. DNA for the CDR3: TGCGCCAGCAGCCAAGCCCAGGGGCTCTACGAGCAGTACTTC.